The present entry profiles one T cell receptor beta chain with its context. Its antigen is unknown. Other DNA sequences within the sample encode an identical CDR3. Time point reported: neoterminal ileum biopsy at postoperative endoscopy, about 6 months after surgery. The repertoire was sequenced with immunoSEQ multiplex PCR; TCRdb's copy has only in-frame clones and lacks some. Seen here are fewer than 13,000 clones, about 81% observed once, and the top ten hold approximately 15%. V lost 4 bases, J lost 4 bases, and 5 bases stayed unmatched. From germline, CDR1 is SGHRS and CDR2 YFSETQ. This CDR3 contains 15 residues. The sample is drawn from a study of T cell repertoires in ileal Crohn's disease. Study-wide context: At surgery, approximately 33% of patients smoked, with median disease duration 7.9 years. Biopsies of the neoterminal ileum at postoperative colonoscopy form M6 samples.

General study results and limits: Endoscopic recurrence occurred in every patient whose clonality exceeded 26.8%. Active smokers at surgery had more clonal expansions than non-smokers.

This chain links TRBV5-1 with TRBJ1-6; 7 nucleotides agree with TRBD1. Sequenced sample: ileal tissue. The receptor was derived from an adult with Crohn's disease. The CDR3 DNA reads TGCGCCAGCAGCCTACAGGGACAGTATAATTCACCCCTCCACTTT. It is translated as CASSLQGQYNSPLHF.